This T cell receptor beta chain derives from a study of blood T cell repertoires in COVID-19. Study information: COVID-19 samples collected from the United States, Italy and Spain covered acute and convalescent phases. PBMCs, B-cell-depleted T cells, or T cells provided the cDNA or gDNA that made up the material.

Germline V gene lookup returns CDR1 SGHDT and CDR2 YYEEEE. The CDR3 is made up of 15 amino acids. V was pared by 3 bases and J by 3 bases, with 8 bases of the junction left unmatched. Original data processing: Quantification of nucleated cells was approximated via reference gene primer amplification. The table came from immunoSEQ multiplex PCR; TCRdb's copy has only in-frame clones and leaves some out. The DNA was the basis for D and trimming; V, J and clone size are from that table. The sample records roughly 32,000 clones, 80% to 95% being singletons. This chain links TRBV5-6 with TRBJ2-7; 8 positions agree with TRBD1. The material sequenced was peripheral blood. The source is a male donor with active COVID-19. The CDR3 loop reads CASSSDRAPRYEQYF. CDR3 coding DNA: TGTGCCAGCAGCTCGGACAGGGCCCCTCGCTACGAGCAGTACTTC.